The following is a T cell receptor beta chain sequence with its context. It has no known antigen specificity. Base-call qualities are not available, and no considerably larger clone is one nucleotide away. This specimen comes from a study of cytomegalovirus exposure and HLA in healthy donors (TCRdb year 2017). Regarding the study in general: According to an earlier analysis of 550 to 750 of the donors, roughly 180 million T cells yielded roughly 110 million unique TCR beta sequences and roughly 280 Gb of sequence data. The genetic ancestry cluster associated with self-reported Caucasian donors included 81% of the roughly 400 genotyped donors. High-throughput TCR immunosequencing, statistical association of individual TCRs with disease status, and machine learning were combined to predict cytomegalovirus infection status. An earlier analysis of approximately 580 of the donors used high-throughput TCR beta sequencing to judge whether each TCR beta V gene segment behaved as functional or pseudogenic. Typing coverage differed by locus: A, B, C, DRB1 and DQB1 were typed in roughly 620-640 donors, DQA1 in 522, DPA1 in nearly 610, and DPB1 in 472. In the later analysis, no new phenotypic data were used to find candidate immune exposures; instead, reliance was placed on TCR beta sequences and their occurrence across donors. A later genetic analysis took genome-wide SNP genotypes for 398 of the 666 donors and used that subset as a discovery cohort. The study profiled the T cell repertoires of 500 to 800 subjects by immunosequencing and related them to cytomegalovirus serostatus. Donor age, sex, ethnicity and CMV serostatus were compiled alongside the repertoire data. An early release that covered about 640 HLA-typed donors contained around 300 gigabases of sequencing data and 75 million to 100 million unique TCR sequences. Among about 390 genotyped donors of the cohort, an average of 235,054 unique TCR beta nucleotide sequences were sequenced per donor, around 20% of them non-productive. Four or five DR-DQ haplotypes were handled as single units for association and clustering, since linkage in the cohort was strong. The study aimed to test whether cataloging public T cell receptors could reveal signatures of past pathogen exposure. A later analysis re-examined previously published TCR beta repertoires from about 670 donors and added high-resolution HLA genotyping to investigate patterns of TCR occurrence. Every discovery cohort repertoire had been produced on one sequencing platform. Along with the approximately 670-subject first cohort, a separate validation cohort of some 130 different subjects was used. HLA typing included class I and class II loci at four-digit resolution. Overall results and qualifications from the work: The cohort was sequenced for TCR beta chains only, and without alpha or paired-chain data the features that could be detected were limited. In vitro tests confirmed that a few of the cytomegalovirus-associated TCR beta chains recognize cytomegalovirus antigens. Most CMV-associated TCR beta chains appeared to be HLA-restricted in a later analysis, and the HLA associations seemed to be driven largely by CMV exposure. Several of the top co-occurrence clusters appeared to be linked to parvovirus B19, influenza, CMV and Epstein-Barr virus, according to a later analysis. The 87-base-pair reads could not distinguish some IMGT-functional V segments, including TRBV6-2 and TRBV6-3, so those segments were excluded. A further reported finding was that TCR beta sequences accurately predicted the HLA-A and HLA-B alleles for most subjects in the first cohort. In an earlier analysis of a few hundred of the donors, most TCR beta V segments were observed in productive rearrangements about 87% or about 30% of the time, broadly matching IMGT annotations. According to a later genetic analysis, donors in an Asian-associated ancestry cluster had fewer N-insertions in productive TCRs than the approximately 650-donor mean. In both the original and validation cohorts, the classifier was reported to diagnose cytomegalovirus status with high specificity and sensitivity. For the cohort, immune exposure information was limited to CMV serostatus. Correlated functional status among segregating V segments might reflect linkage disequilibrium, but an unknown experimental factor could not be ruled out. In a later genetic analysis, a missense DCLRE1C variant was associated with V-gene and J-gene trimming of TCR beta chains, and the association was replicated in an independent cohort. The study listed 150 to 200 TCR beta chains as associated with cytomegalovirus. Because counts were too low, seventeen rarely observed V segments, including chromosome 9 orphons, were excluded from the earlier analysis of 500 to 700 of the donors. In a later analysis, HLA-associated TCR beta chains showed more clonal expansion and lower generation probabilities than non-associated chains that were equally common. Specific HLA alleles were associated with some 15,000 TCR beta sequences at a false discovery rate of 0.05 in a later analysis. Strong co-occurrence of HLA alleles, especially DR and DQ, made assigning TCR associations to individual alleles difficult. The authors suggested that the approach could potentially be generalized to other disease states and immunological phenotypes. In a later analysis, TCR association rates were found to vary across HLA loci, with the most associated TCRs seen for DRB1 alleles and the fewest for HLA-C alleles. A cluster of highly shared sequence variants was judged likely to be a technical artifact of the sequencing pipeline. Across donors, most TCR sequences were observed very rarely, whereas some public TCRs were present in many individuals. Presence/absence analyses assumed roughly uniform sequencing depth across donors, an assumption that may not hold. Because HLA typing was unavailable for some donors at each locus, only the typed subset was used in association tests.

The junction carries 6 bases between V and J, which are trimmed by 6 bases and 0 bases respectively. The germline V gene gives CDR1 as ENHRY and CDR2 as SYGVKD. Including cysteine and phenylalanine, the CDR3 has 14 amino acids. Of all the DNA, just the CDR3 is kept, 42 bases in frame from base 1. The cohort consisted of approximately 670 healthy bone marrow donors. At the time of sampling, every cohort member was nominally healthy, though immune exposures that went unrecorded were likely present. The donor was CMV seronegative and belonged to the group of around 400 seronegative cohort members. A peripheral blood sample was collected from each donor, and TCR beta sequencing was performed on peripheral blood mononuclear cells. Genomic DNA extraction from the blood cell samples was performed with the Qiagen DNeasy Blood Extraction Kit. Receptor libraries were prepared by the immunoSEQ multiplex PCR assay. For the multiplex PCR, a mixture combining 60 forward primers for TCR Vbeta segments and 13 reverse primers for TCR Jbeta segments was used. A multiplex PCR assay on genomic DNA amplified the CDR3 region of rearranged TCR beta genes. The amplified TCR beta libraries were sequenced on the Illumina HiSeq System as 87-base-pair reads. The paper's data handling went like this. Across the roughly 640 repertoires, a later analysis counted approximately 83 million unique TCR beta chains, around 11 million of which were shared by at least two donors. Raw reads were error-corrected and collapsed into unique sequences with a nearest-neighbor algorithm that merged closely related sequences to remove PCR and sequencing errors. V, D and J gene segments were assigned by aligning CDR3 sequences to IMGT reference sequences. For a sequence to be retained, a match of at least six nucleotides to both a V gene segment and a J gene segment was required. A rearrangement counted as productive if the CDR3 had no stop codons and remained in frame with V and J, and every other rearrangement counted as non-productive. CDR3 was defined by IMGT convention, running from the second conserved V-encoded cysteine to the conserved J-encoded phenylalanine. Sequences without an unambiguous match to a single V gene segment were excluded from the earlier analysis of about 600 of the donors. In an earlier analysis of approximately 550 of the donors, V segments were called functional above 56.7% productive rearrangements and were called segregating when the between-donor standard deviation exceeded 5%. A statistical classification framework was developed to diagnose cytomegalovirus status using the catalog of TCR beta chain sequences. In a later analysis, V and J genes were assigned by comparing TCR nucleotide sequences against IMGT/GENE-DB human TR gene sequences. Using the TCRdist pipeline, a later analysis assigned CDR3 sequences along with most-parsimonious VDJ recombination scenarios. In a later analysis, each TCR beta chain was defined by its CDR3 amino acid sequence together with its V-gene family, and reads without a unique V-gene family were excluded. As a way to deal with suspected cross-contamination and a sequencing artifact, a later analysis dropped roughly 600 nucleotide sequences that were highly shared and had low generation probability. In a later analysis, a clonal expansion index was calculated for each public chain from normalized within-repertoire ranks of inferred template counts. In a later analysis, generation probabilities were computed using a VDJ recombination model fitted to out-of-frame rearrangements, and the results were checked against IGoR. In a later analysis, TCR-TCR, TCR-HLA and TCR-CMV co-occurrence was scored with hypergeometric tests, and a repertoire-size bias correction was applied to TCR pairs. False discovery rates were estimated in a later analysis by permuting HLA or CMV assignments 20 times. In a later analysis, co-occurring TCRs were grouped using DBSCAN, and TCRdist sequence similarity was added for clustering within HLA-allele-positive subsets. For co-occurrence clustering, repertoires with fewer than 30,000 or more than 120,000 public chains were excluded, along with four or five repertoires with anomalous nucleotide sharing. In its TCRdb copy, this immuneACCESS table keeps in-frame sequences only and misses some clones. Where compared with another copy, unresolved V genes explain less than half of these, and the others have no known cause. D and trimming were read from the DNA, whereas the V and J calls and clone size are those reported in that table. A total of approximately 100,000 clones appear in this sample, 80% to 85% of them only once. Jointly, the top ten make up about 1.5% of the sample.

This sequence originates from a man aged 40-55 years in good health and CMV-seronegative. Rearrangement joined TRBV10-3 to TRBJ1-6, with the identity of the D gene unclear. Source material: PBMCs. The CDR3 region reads CAIRASSYNSPLHF. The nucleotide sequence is TGTGCCATCAGAGCGAGCTCCTATAATTCACCCCTCCACTTT.